These T cell receptor beta chains were read from a single sample in a study of blood T cell repertoires in COVID-19. This table comes from immunoSEQ multiplex PCR, and its TCRdb copy is limited to in-frame clones, with some not included. The repertoire holds under 250,000 clones, with 90% to 95% as singletons. The sample was peripheral blood. The receptors derive from a man in his 60s with COVID-19, enrolled during active disease. Both conserved end residues are part of each CDR3. The order of the fields is J gene, V gene, D gene, clone size, CDR3 DNA, CDR3 protein. The D gene is left open where the match is weak. Some rows have no size entry. The others give once, few or many, or a class for an expanded clone.

TRBJ1-5 | TRBV27 | TRBD1 | NA | TGTGCCAGCAGTCCTCGGGCAGGGGGTCAGCCCCAGCATTTT | CASSPRAGGQPQHF
TRBJ2-5 | TRBV7-9 | NA | NA | TGTGCCAGCAGCGGCTGGGAGACCCAGTACTTC | CASSGWETQYF
TRBJ2-3 | TRBV18 | NA | NA | TGTGCCAGCTCTCAGTCAGGAACCCCACAAAATACGCAGTATTTT | CASSQSGTPQNTQYF
TRBJ2-2 | TRBV5-1 | NA | NA | TGCGCCAGCAGCTTCGGAACCGGGAACGGCGCCGGGGAGCTGTTTTTT | CASSFGTGNGAGELFF
TRBJ1-1 | TRBV2 | NA | once | TGTGCCAGCAGTGAGGGGGCCCTGAACACTGAAGCTTTCTTT | CASSEGALNTEAFF
TRBJ1-1 | TRBV12-3/TRBV12-4 | TRBD1 | NA | TGTGCCAGCAGTTGGGCAGGGGGCGCCGACGCTTTCTTT | CASSWAGGADAFF
TRBJ1-1 | TRBV13 | NA | NA | TGTGCCAGGGGCGCCCCACCCGCACACAGTCGTGGCACTGAAGCTTTCTTT | CARGAPPAHSRGTEAFF
TRBJ2-5 | TRBV30 | NA | NA | TGTGCCTGGAGTGTAGGGGACATTTCACAAGAGACCCAGTACTTC | CAWSVGDISQETQYF
TRBJ2-5 | TRBV7-3 | TRBD2 | NA | TGTGCCAGCAGCTCGGGGGGGTCCAAAACAGAGACCCAGTACTTC | CASSSGGSKTETQYF
TRBJ1-5 | TRBV18 | TRBD1 | NA | TGTGCCAGCTCACCTCCGGGACAGGCAAATCAGCCCCAGCATTTT | CASSPPGQANQPQHF
TRBJ2-1 | TRBV4-3 | NA | NA | TGCGCCAGCAGCCAAGATAAACGGGAGCAGTTCTTC | CASSQDKREQFF
TRBJ2-7 | TRBV27 | NA | NA | TGTGCCAGCGGCAACACCGATGTTGTCACCTACGAGCAGTACTTC | CASGNTDVVTYEQYF
TRBJ1-5 | TRBV7-2 | NA | NA | TGTGCCAGCAGCTTGGGTTCGGCAGCGATTAGCAATCAGCCCCAGCATTTT | CASSLGSAAISNQPQHF
TRBJ1-4 | TRBV3-1/TRBV3-2 | TRBD1 | NA | TGTGCCAGCAGCCGCCCGGGACAGGGGGAGGAAAAACTGTTTTTT | CASSRPGQGEEKLFF
TRBJ2-3 | TRBV2 | TRBD2 | NA | TGTGCCTCCGGGGTAGCGGGGGTCACCACAGATACGCAGTATTTT | CASGVAGVTTDTQYF
TRBJ2-2 | TRBV3-1/TRBV3-2 | NA | NA | TGTGCCAGCAGCCAAGGACAGGTCCTCACCGGGGAGCTGTTTTTT | CASSQGQVLTGELFF
TRBJ1-1 | TRBV27 | TRBD1 | NA | TGTGCCAGCCGGATGGTAAGCAGGGGGAAAAACACTGAAGCTTTCTTT | CASRMVSRGKNTEAFF
TRBJ2-2 | TRBV7-2 | NA | NA | TGTGCCAGCAGCTTAGCGGCAATGACCGGGGAGCTGTTTTTT | CASSLAAMTGELFF
TRBJ2-1 | TRBV18 | TRBD2 | NA | TGTGCCAGCTCACCACCTTGGGGGACTAGCTCTTTTAATGAGCAGTTCTTC | CASSPPWGTSSFNEQFF
TRBJ1-4 | TRBV19 | NA | NA | TGTGCCAGTACAGAAGCAACTAATGAAAAACTGTTTTTT | CASTEATNEKLFF
TRBJ2-1 | TRBV30 | NA | NA | TGTGCCTGGGCACCGACTTCCGGGAATGAGCAGTTCTTC | CAWAPTSGNEQFF
TRBJ1-2 | TRBV30 | TRBD1 | NA | TGTGCCTGGAGACGACGGGACAGGCGGATCTATGGCTACACCTTC | CAWRRRDRRIYGYTF
TRBJ2-5 | TRBV11-3 | TRBD2 | NA | TGTGCCAGCAGCCGGTCGGGGGAGGGGCAAGAGACCCAGTACTTC | CASSRSGEGQETQYF
TRBJ1-1 | TRBV5-1 | TRBD1 | NA | TGCGCCAGCAGCCAGGGGACAGGGTGGGACACTGAAGCTTTCTTT | CASSQGTGWDTEAFF
TRBJ2-2 | TRBV24-1 | NA | NA | TGTGCCAGCGGGACGACCACCGGGGAGCTGTTTTTT | CASGTTTGELFF
TRBJ2-3 | TRBV30 | NA | NA | TGTGCCTGGACCCCTTCCCCCAGCACAGATACGCAGTATTTT | CAWTPSPSTDTQYF
TRBJ2-7 | TRBV29-1 | TRBD1 | NA | TGCAGCGTCGGACAGGGCGGCTCCTACGAGCAGTACTTC | CSVGQGGSYEQYF
TRBJ2-7 | TRBV12-5 | NA | NA | TGTGCTAGTGGTTTGTACCCCGACAGGCCCTACGAGCAGTACTTC | CASGLYPDRPYEQYF
TRBJ1-5 | TRBV3-1/TRBV3-2 | NA | NA | TGTGCCAGCAGCCTCAACACAGGGAGCAATCAGCCCCAGCATTTT | CASSLNTGSNQPQHF
TRBJ2-3 | TRBV10-2 | TRBD2 | NA | TGCGCCAGCAGTGAGTCGCGGGGGGCGGGCACAGATACGCAGTATTTT | CASSESRGAGTDTQYF
TRBJ2-6 | TRBV2 | TRBD1 | NA | TGTGCCAGCAGCGGACAGGGTCTCGCTGGGGCCAACGTCCTGACTTTC | CASSGQGLAGANVLTF
TRBJ2-2 | TRBV6-5 | TRBD2 | few | TGTGCCAGCAGTTATGCCCGGGGGGCCGGGGAGCTGTTTTTT | CASSYARGAGELFF